This TCR beta chain comes out of a study of shared clonotypes between healthy human individuals. About the research overall: CD8 memory received one plate per donor, CD8 naive two, CD4 memory three and CD4 naive three. Study-wide points: Clonotype sharing across several donors was observed for 4% to 5.5% of naive CD4 clonotypes. Blood was the sole source, and tissue repertoires probably differ. What limited the represented genetic and exposure-history diversity was the small number of donors.

Germline-derived CDR1 and CDR2 are LNHDA and SQIVND (reference sequence). The CDR3 has 14 amino acids. V was cut by 1 base and J by 0 bases, with 6 bases left in between. CD45RO-negative CD8 cells positively selected for CCR7 made up the naive population, which excluded terminally differentiated effector memory CD45RA+ cells. Concerning this clone: Its antigen is undetermined.

The table came from immunoSEQ multiplex PCR; TCRdb's copy has only in-frame clones and leaves some out. Counted here are 2 million to 2.5 million clones, roughly 94% occurring once; the ten biggest clones make up 1.1%. This sequence originates from a man younger than 30 in good health. The sequencing sample was made of naive CD8+ T cells sorted from blood. V and J are TRBV19 and TRBJ1-1; D not certain. The CDR3 DNA is TGTGCCAGTAGTATAGTCAGCGTGAACACTGAAGCTTTCTTT. Translating gives CASSIVSVNTEAFF. Full variable domain (remainder filled in from reference TRBV19 and TRBJ1-1): DGGITQSPKYLFRKEGQNVTLSCEQNLNHDAMYWYRQDPGQGLRLIYYSQIVNDFQKGDIAEGYSVSREKKESFPLTVTSAQKNPTAFYLCASSIVSVNTEAFFGQGTRLTVV.